The clone carrying this T cell receptor (beta chain) has only one observation. Survey-level TCR beta sequencing used the immunoSEQ assay. Repertoires were generated with immunoSEQ multiplex PCR, while TCRdb's copy carries only in-frame clones and drops some. The sample contains 45,000 to 55,000 clones, just over 90% of which appear only once. The sample taken for sequencing was PBMCs. The origin of this receptor is a man aged 40-55 years with rheumatoid arthritis.

CDR3 nucleotides: TGTGCCAGTAGTAGGATCGCCTCAAACCCAACAGATACGCAGTATTTT. Amino acid sequence: CASSRIASNPTDTQYF. The rearrangement links TRBV19 to TRBJ2-3; D not resolved. The V end lost 4 bases, the J end lost 3 bases, and 17 bases lay between the germline ends. Germline values: CDR1 LNHDA, CDR2 SQIVND (reference sequence). The CDR3 extends over 16 amino acids.